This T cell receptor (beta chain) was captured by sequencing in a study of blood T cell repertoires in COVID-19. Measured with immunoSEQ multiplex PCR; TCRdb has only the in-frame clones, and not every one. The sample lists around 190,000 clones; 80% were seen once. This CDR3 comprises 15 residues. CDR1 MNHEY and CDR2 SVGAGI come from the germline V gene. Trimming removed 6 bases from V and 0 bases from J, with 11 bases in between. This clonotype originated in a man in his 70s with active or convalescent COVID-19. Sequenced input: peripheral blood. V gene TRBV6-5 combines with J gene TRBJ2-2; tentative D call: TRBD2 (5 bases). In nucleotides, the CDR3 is TGTGCCAGCAGGCGGGTGACAACGAACACCGGGGAGCTGTTTTTT. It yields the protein CASRRVTTNTGELFF.